This TCR beta chain was found in a study of blood T cell repertoires in COVID-19. Study context: The analysed material was cDNA or gDNA that came from T cells, B-cell-depleted T cells, or PBMCs.

CDR1 MDHEN and CDR2 SYDVKM come from the germline V gene. The CDR3 consists of 17 residues. V gave up 5 bases and J gave up 7 bases, with 26 bases separating them. The method was immunoSEQ multiplex PCR; TCRdb's version includes in-frame clones alone and lacks a portion of them. The sample has 170,000 or so clones, around 86% seen once; the top ten hold 2.5% to 3.5%. This TCR came from a man between 40 and 49 years old with active or convalescent COVID-19. J is TRBJ1-1 and V is TRBV28; weak D call: TRBD1 (6 bases). The sequencing input was peripheral blood. This CDR3 reads CASSPQLTDSWGGEAFF. CDR3 bases: TGTGCCAGCAGTCCCCAGCTAACGGACAGTTGGGGGGGTGAAGCTTTCTTT.